A single T cell receptor (beta chain) is shown here with its context. The target antigen is unknown. This sample was included in a study of shared clonotypes between healthy human individuals. Overall study results and limits: It was observed that roughly 5.1% of naive CD4 clonotypes were shared across a few donors. Memory subsets had estimated richness that was generally smaller than that of naive subsets.

Naive CD8 cells comprised CD45RO-negative, CCR7-positively selected cells, excluding terminally differentiated effector memory CD45RA+ cells. The CDR3 spans 13 residues. Trimming pared 7 bases from V and 4 bases from J, leaving 14 bases between. Per germline, CDR1 SGHVS and CDR2 FQNEAQ. Here immunoSEQ multiplex PCR was the method, and the copy in TCRdb shows in-frame clones only, minus some. The table has more than 2 million clones, 85% to 95% seen once; the top ten hold roughly 1%. Sequences were obtained from naive CD8+ T cells sorted from blood. The chain links TRBV7-8 to TRBJ2-7; weak D call: TRBD1 (6 bases). The receptor comes from a man between 18 and 35 years old in good health. The CDR3 nucleotides are TGTGCCAGCACTCGACAGGAGGATTACGAGCAGTACTTC. Protein product: CASTRQEDYEQYF. Together with reference TRBV7-8 and TRBJ2-7, the CDR3 gives the full variable domain: GAGVSQSPRYKVAKRGQDVALRCDPISGHVSLFWYQQALGQGPEFLTYFQNEAQLDKSGLPSDRFFAERPEGSVSTLKIQRTQQEDSAVYLCASTRQEDYEQYFGPGTRLTVT.